Listed here is a single TCR beta chain. Its target is not known. The time point is: cycle 4 day 1 (C4D1), after less than 7 weeks of nivolumab. Every patient was affected by relapse after autologous stem cell transplantation, while exposure to brentuximab vedotin was not uniform. With magnetic negative selection, CD4+ T cells were purified from PBMCs that had been thawed. The table came from immunoSEQ multiplex PCR; TCRdb's copy has only in-frame clones and leaves some out. The sample lists around 18,000 clones, approximately 77% occurring once. From germline, CDR1 is SGHRS and CDR2 YFSETQ. V was clipped by 2 bases and J by 5 bases; unmatched bases: 7. The length of the CDR3 is 16 residues. The data are from a study of PD-1 blockade in classical Hodgkin lymphoma. Findings of the study overall: Individuals initiating nivolumab under 1 year after ASCT were excluded.

The J gene is TRBJ1-4, the V gene TRBV5-1; 9 positions agree with TRBD1. Sequenced material: CD4+ T cells from blood, taken before the fourth cycle of nivolumab. This sequence originates from a human donor with classical Hodgkin lymphoma. The CDR3 is CASSFGTGLRNEKLFF. Written as DNA, the CDR3 is TGCGCCAGCAGCTTCGGGACAGGGCTCCGGAATGAAAAACTGTTTTTT.